One sample yielded the 30 T cell receptor beta chains listed below, sequenced in a study of prognosis after radiotherapy for stage I lung cancer. CDR3 of TCR beta was amplified from genomic DNA via a two-round multiplex PCR. Specific primers for each TRBV and TRBJ gene were what first-round PCR used. MiXCR was run by TCRdb on the multiplex PCR reads, yielding one entry per CDR3 protein. The table lists 25,000 to 35,000 distinct CDR3 sequences, 35% to 45% of them singletons. The input for sequencing was PBMCs, taken before or after stereotactic body radiation therapy (not recorded which). Source of these receptors: a donor aged 50 or older with non-small cell lung cancer.

This clonotype was seen at least ten times. This chain uses TRBV2 with TRBJ2-2, with a possible D match to TRBD1 (5 bases). The CDR3 spans 15 residues. Trimming removed 6 bases at V and 4 bases at J, with 15 bases between. CDR1 is SNHLY and CDR2 is FYNNEI in the germline V gene. The CDR3 DNA is TGTGCCAGCAGCGACCAGGGCCAACCCACCGGGGAGCTGTTTTTT. Protein product: CASSDQGQPTGELFF.

The table lists this clonotype with many counts. This chain uses TRBV5-4 with TRBJ1-4; 8 bases agree with TRBD1. The CDR3 runs 16 residues. Germline CDR1 is SGHNT and CDR2 is YYREEE (reference sequence). V shed 4 bases, J shed 0 bases, and the junction held 5 bases outside the gene matches. The CDR3 coding sequence is TGTGCCAGCAGCGAGACAGGGGATGCAACTAATGAAAAACTGTTTTTT. It is translated as CASSETGDATNEKLFF.

This clonotype has ten or more counts. The chain carries TRBV20-1 and TRBJ2-3; 7 bases agree with TRBD2. CDR1 DFQATT and CDR2 SNEGSKA come from the germline V gene (reference sequence). This CDR3 is built from 13 residues. The junction had 5 bases not matched to a gene; V was cut back by 6 bases and J by 2 bases. DNA of the CDR3: TGCAGTGCCACGGGGGGTAACACAGATACGCAGTATTTT. Residues: CSATGGNTDTQYF.

The sample holds many counts of this clonotype. CDR3 sequence (DNA): TGTGCCAGCATCCTAGCGGGAGAGAACATTCAGTACTTC. Translating it yields CASILAGENIQYF. The chain has TRBV12-3 or TRBV12-4 and TRBJ2-4, with 10 bases matching TRBD2. The V segment lost 7 bases and the J segment 7 bases; nucleotides outside the gene matches: 4. CDR3 length: 13 residues.

This clonotype was counted many times. The chain joins TRBV30 to TRBJ2-1; 8 nucleotides align to TRBD2. This CDR3 has 15 residues. Per the germline V gene, CDR1 is GTSNPN and CDR2 is SVGIG (reference sequence). J gave up 4 bases and V 4 bases, and 9 bases lay outside the gene matches. CDR3 sequence (DNA): TGTGCCTGGAAGGTCGCGGGGGGACCATACAATGAGCAGTTCTTC. Protein: CAWKVAGGPYNEQFF.

This chain connects TRBV19 to TRBJ1-1; no clear D. The CDR3 is made up of 13 amino acids. CDR1 LNHDA and CDR2 SQIVND come from the germline V gene (reference sequence). V was shortened by 5 bases and J by 4 bases, with 11 bases between the two germline ends. The CDR3 DNA sequence: TGTGCCAGTAGTGTGCCTGGGAGCACTGAAGCTTTCTTT. Protein: CASSVPGSTEAFF.

This clonotype came up many times. The chain's CDR3 is CASSQPTKGGNQPQHF. CDR3 coding DNA: TGTGCCAGCAGCCAACCAACGAAGGGAGGCAATCAGCCCCAGCATTTT. The rearrangement joins TRBV3-1 to TRBJ1-5; D gene unclear. V was clipped by 2 bases and J by 2 bases, with 13 bases between them. The CDR3 is 16 residues long. In germline, CDR1 is LGHDT, CDR2 YNNKEL (reference sequence). The full variable domain, in which reference TRBV3-1 and TRBJ1-5 provide the parts outside the CDR3, is DTAVSQTPKYLVTQMGNDKSIKCEQNLGHDTMYWYKQDSKKFLKIMFSYNNKELIINETVPNRFSPKSPDKAHLNLHINSLELGDSAVYFCASSQPTKGGNQPQHFGDGTRLSIL.

This clonotype was recorded many times. The chain combines TRBV5-4 with TRBJ1-6, with 7 bases lining up with TRBD1. Germline V gene data show CDR1 as SGHNT and CDR2 as YYREEE (reference sequence). V gave up 1 base and J gave up 9 bases; unmatched junction bases: 4. The CDR3 sequence is 14 residues long. The CDR3 DNA reads TGTGCCAGCAGCTTGAACCAGGGGGGTTCACCCCTCCACTTT. Translation gives CASSLNQGGSPLHF.

The table lists this clonotype with many counts. The J gene is TRBJ2-5, the V gene TRBV5-1, with TRBD2 matching over 11 bases. The V gene end was trimmed by 0 bases and the J gene end by 5 bases; junction bases not matched to a gene: 0. Germline V gene lookup returns CDR1 SGHRS and CDR2 YFSETQ. The CDR3 runs to 14 residues. CDR3 residues: CASSLASGRETQYF. The CDR3 DNA follows: TGCGCCAGCAGCTTGGCTAGCGGGAGGGAGACCCAGTACTTC.

This clonotype appeared many times. Possible read error: a much larger clone is one base away. The rearrangement uses TRBV30 and TRBJ2-7; D possibly corresponds to TRBD1 (5 bases). The germline V gene encodes CDR1 GTSNPN and CDR2 SVGIG (reference sequence). This CDR3 spans 13 amino acids. The germline V and J ends were trimmed by 8 bases and 4 bases, with 18 bases remaining between them. The CDR3 loop reads CARNWGAAYEQYF. The CDR3 DNA reads TGTGCCCGGAACTGGGGCGCGGCTTACGAGCAGTACTTC. The full variable domain, completed using reference TRBV30 and TRBJ2-7, is SQTIHQWPATLVQPVGSPLSLECTVEGTSNPNLYWYRQAAGRGLQLLFYSVGIGQISSEVPQNLSASRPQDRQFILSSKKLLLSDSGFYLCARNWGAAYEQYFGPGTRLTVT.

This clonotype was seen ten or more times. The chain employs TRBV20-1 and TRBJ1-5; D is possibly TRBD1 (5 bases). This CDR3 contains 13 residues. Trimming removed 3 bases at V and 5 bases at J, with 11 bases between. Germline V gene lookup returns CDR1 DFQATT and CDR2 SNEGSKA (reference sequence). The CDR3 reads CSASKQVDQPQHF. The CDR3 DNA is TGCAGTGCTAGCAAACAGGTTGATCAGCCCCAGCATTTT.

CDR3 amino acids: CASSLGSMNTEAFF. CDR3 in DNA: TGCGCCAGCAGCTTGGGGTCTATGAACACTGAAGCTTTCTTT. The rearrangement uses TRBV5-1 and TRBJ1-1; no clear D. The germline V gene has CDR1 SGHRS and CDR2 YFSETQ. The CDR3 sequence is 14 residues long. Trimming removed 0 bases from V and 0 bases from J, with 6 bases in between.

This clonotype was counted ten times or more. The gene calls are TRBV28 and TRBJ2-7, with TRBD1 identical over 9 bases. The J segment lost 6 bases and the V segment lost 4 bases, leaving 16 bases of the junction unmatched. The CDR3 runs 17 residues. Germline loops: CDR1 MDHEN, CDR2 SYDVKM. This CDR3 is CASSSSGTGNIGFEQYF. The CDR3, as DNA: TGTGCCAGCAGTTCATCCGGGACAGGGAATATAGGGTTCGAGCAGTACTTC. The full variable domain, its missing parts supplied by reference TRBV28 and TRBJ2-7, is DVKVTQSSRYLVKRTGEKVFLECVQDMDHENMFWYRQDPGLGLRLIYFSYDVKMKEKGDIPEGYSVSREKKERFSLILESASTNQTSMYLCASSSSGTGNIGFEQYFGPGTRLTVT.

This clonotype was observed many times. The V gene is TRBV5-1, the J gene TRBJ1-2; D ambiguous. Germline CDR1 reads SGHRS; CDR2 reads YFSETQ. V was trimmed by 0 bases and J by 1 base, leaving 7 bases between them. The CDR3 is 14 amino acids. Here the CDR3 DNA reads TGCGCCAGCAGCTTGGTGTCCGATAACTATGGCTACACCTTC. Amino acid sequence: CASSLVSDNYGYTF.

The chain uses TRBV6-1 and TRBJ1-5; D unresolved. CDR1 and CDR2 from the germline V gene are MNHNS and SASEGT. The CDR3 runs 16 residues. V gave up 10 bases and J gave up 3 bases, with 22 bases separating them. CDR3 sequence: CAITLEGYNVNQPQHF. CDR3 nucleotides: TGTGCCATTACCCTGGAAGGATATAATGTCAATCAGCCCCAGCATTTT.

On this clonotype itself: A far larger clone lies a single base away; this is likely a read error. J is TRBJ1-2 and V is TRBV27, with no clear D. Germline V gene lookup returns CDR1 MNHEY and CDR2 SMNVEV (reference sequence). This CDR3 comprises 14 residues. With 5 bases removed from V and 6 bases from J, the gap between germline ends came to 16 bases. DNA of the CDR3: TGTGCCAGCAGTGTCCTCCTAGTCTCAAATGGCTACACCTTC. Amino acid sequence: CASSVLLVSNGYTF.

The sample holds many counts of this clonotype. The chain is built from TRBV4-1 and TRBJ1-6; D remains unclear. In germline, CDR1 is MGHRA, CDR2 YSYEKL. There are 16 residues in the CDR3. V lost 1 base and J 4 bases, leaving 11 bases between the germline ends. In DNA form, the CDR3 reads TGCGCCAGCAGCCAAGGCCCGCTTCCTTATAATTCACCCCTCCACTTT. It encodes CASSQGPLPYNSPLHF.

Ten or more counts support this clonotype. The chain carries TRBV2 and TRBJ2-3; D is ambiguous. Trimming took off 5 bases at V and 6 bases at J, with 12 bases between the two ends. The germline V gene has CDR1 SNHLY and CDR2 FYNNEI. This CDR3 has 13 amino acids. As DNA, the CDR3 is TGTGCCAGCAGTCCTCGAGAGAGGGATACGCAGTATTTT. Residues: CASSPRERDTQYF.

This clonotype was detected ten times or more. The chain is built from TRBV5-6 and TRBJ2-6, with D perhaps matching TRBD1 (6 bases). V gave up 3 bases and J gave up 3 bases, with 25 bases separating them. The V gene's germline CDR1 is SGHDT and CDR2 YYEEEE. The CDR3 has 20 residues. CDR3 sequence (DNA): TGTGCCAGCAGCTCGACCCTAACAGGGCCTTATTCTAGTGGGGCCAACGTCCTGACTTTC. Translation gives CASSSTLTGPYSSGANVLTF.

By its share, this clonotype is medium-sized. The chain joins TRBV27 to TRBJ2-7, with 8 bases fitting TRBD1. Looked up from germline, CDR1 is MNHEY and CDR2 is SMNVEV (reference sequence). The CDR3 loop spans 14 amino acids. V lost 4 bases to trimming and J lost 5 bases; unmatched junction nucleotides: 7. The CDR3 here is CASSSPDRGHEQYF. CDR3 DNA sequence: TGTGCCAGCAGTTCCCCCGACAGGGGCCACGAGCAGTACTTC.

This clonotype was seen repeatedly, ten times or more. This chain links TRBV28 with TRBJ2-3; tentatively, D is TRBD1 (5 bases). The germline V and J ends were trimmed by 6 bases and 2 bases, with 6 bases remaining between them. CDR1 MDHEN and CDR2 SYDVKM come from the germline V gene. This CDR3 is 12 amino acids long. For the CDR3, the DNA is TGTGCCAGCAGGGACAACACAGATACGCAGTATTTT. Encoded protein: CASRDNTDTQYF.

The rearrangement joins TRBV6-2 or TRBV6-3 to TRBJ1-2; D remains unclear. V lost 5 bases and J 2 bases, leaving 9 bases between the germline ends. CDR3 length: 13 amino acids. Per germline, CDR1 MNHEY and CDR2 SVGEGT. CDR3 DNA sequence: TGTGCCAGCAGTGACGGCAGGAACTATGGCTACACCTTC. Its protein product is CASSDGRNYGYTF.

This clonotype was seen many times. This sequence joins TRBV25-1 and TRBJ2-3, with TRBD1 matching over 8 bases. Germline-derived CDR1 and CDR2 are MGHDK and SYGVNS. Trimming cost V 7 bases and J 2 bases; bases outside gene matches: 5. CDR3 length: 14 amino acids. The CDR3 nucleotides are TGTGCCAGCACAGGGGGCGTTGCCACAGATACGCAGTATTTT. Its translation is CASTGGVATDTQYF.

This clonotype has a count of ten or more. The chain recombines TRBV5-1 with TRBJ2-3; D is unclear. From germline, CDR1 is SGHRS and CDR2 YFSETQ. Trimming left V 0 bases short and J 4 bases short, with 6 bases between. CDR3 length: 13 residues. The CDR3 region has the DNA TGCGCCAGCAGCTTGGATGGGTCAGATACGCAGTATTTT. It is translated as CASSLDGSDTQYF.

By sample fraction, this clonotype is medium-sized. The rearrangement uses TRBV6-1 and TRBJ2-3; unclear D gene. The CDR3 has 13 amino acids. Trimming shortened V by 4 bases and J by 0 bases, and 5 bases separated the two germline ends. Germline V gene data show CDR1 as MNHNS and CDR2 as SASEGT. CDR3 protein: CASSATSTDTQYF. The CDR3 region has the DNA TGTGCCAGCAGTGCTACTAGCACAGATACGCAGTATTTT.

This clonotype was observed many times. The chain combines TRBV9 with TRBJ1-2; D may be TRBD1 (5 bases). Trimming took 0 bases from V and 9 from J, leaving 12 bases between them. CDR3 length equals 13 residues. Germline lookup yields CDR1 SGDLS and CDR2 YYNGEE. CDR3 amino acids: CASSVAQGASYTF. The CDR3 coding sequence is TGTGCCAGCAGCGTAGCCCAGGGTGCTAGCTACACCTTC.

The chain couples TRBV6-2 or TRBV6-3 to TRBJ2-7; 7 bases agree with TRBD1. Trimming took 7 bases from V and 3 from J; bases not matched to a gene: 12. The CDR3 length is 15 residues. Looked up from germline, CDR1 is MNHEY and CDR2 is SVGEGT. CDR3 residues: CASTLILGQVYEQYF. DNA of the CDR3: TGTGCCAGCACCCTGATATTAGGACAGGTCTACGAGCAGTACTTC.

A word on this clonotype: A much more abundant neighbour one base away suggests this may be a read error. The chain has TRBV5-1 and TRBJ2-1, with D possibly being TRBD1 (6 bases). The end of the DNA fits TRBJ2-5 better, so the J call may be wrong. CDR3 length: 16 residues. Per germline, CDR1 SGHRS and CDR2 YFSETQ. This chain's CDR3 is CASSLGFGQLQDTQYF. CDR3 coding DNA: TGCGCCAGCAGCTTAGGTTTTGGACAGCTCCAAGATACCCAGTACTTC.

This clonotype was counted many times. The chain carries TRBV7-8 and TRBJ2-7, with a weak D call TRBD2 (6 bases). Trimming removed 1 base at V and 5 bases at J, with 12 bases between. The CDR3 runs to 14 residues. Germline V gene data show CDR1 as SGHVS and CDR2 as FQNEAQ. CDR3 bases: TGTGCCAGCAGCTTAGGTGTCGCGGGGAACGAGCAGTACTTC. It yields the protein CASSLGVAGNEQYF.

As for this clonotype: The junction departs from germline at one end; a sequencing error may be responsible. This sequence joins TRBV7-2 and TRBJ1-2, with D maybe TRBD1 (6 bases). From germline, CDR1 is SGHTA and CDR2 FQGNSA. This CDR3 spans 16 amino acids. DNA of the CDR3: TGTGCCATCAGCCCGCAAAGAAGACAGGTGGCGGATGGCTACACCTTC. Translation: CAISPQRRQVADGYTF.